This T cell receptor (beta chain) derives from a study of T cell changes during pregnancy in multiple sclerosis. The assay was immunoSEQ multiplex PCR, and TCRdb's table has in-frame clones only and misses some. The sample records tens of thousands of clones, over 90% being singletons. The V and J ends lost 5 bases and 1 base respectively, with 8 bases between them. Looked up from germline, CDR1 is SQVTM and CDR2 is ANQGSEA. This CDR3 is 12 amino acids long. V gene TRBV29-1 combines with J gene TRBJ1-2; possibly TRBD1 for D (6 bases). This sequence was found in a female donor with multiple sclerosis, enrolled in a pregnancy study. Sequenced here: peripheral blood, sampled in the first trimester of pregnancy. The CDR3 DNA is TGCAGCGTTTGGACAGTTAACTATGGCTACACCTTC. Translation: CSVWTVNYGYTF. The full variable domain, rest sourced from reference TRBV29-1 and TRBJ1-2, is SAVISQKPSRDICQRGTSLTIQCQVDSQVTMMFWYRQQPGQSLTLIATANQGSEATYESGFVIDKFPISRPNLTFSTLTVSNMSPEDSSIYLCSVWTVNYGYTFGSGTRLTVV.